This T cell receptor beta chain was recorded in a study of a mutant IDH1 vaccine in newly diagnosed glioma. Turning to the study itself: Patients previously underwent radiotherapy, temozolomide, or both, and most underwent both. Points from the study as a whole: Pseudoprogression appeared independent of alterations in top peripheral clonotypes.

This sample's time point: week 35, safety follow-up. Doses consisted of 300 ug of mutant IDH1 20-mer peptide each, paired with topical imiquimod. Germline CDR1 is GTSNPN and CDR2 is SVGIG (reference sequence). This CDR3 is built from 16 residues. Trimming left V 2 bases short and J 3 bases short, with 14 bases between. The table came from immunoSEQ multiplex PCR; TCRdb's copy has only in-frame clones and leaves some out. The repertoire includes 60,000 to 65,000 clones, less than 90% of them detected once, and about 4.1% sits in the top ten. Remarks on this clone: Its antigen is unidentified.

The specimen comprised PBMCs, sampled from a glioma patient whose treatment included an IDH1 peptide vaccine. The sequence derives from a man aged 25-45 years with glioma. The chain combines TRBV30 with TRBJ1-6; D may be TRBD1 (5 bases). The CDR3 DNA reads TGTGCCTGGAGTCTCGGCGGCAGGGACTATAATTCACCCCTCCACTTT. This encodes CAWSLGGRDYNSPLHF.